A selection of T cell receptor beta chains follows, all from one sample in a study of Ad26.COV2.S vaccination and SARS-CoV-2 variants. TCRdb's table, derived via immunoSEQ multiplex PCR, lists solely in-frame clones and lacks some. The data contain roughly 700,000 clones, about 89% of them seen just once; the ten biggest clones take up nearly 1.5%. Sequenced material: peripheral blood, taken in a trial of Ad26.COV2.S vaccine versus placebo. These receptors all stem from a person aged 18 to 59 who received the Ad26.COV2.S COVID-19 vaccine or a placebo. The CDR3 runs from the conserved cysteine through the conserved F or W. The D gene is left open where the match is weak. The listing skips clone size in some rows; elsewhere it reads once, few, many or a size class.

>.|TRBJ2-4|.|TRBV4-1
CASSPRAGVQAKNIQYF
TGCGCCAGCAGCCCACGTGCGGGCGTCCAAGCCAAAAACATTCAGTACTTC
>.|TRBJ2-1|.|TRBV30
CAWSPSVRLGEQFF
TGTGCCTGGAGCCCTTCCGTTAGATTAGGTGAGCAGTTCTTC
>.|TRBJ2-7|.|TRBV30
CAWSLWGRDEQYF
TGTGCCTGGAGTTTATGGGGCAGAGACGAGCAGTACTTC
>.|TRBJ1-1|TRBD1|TRBV18
CASSPDRGRGVLTEAFF
TGTGCCAGCTCACCTGACAGGGGGCGAGGTGTTTTGACTGAAGCTTTCTTT
>.|TRBJ2-2|TRBD1|TRBV3-1/TRBV3-2
CASSLQGQGASTGELFF
TGTGCCAGCAGCCTTCAGGGGCAGGGGGCTAGCACCGGGGAGCTGTTTTTT
>.|TRBJ2-5|TRBD1|TRBV5-6
CASSFFETGGLETQYF
TGTGCCAGCAGCTTCTTCGAGACAGGGGGATTGGAGACCCAGTACTTC
>.|TRBJ1-4|TRBD1|TRBV18
CASSDGTGPNEKLFF
TGTGCCAGCTCGGATGGGACAGGACCTAATGAAAAACTGTTTTTT
>once|TRBJ1-2|TRBD1|TRBV10-3
CAIRTGQVENGYTF
TGTGCCATCAGAACCGGACAGGTAGAGAATGGCTACACCTTC
>.|TRBJ2-1|.|TRBV19
CASGSPGGRSRFNEQFF
TGTGCCAGTGGGAGCCCGGGGGGCAGAAGTAGGTTCAATGAGCAGTTCTTC
>.|TRBJ2-1|TRBD2|TRBV5-6
CASSLGVAGERGEQFF
TGTGCCAGCAGCTTGGGTGTAGCGGGAGAAAGAGGTGAGCAGTTCTTC
>once|TRBJ2-1|.|TRBV7-6
CASSSVSNEQFF
TGTGCCAGCAGTTCAGTTTCCAATGAGCAGTTCTTC
>.|TRBJ2-3|.|TRBV2
CASLDSLSTDTQYF
TGTGCCAGCTTAGACTCCCTGAGCACAGATACGCAGTATTTT
>.|TRBJ1-1|.|TRBV2
CASSLRAGWAFF
TGTGCCAGCAGCCTACGGGCCGGCTGGGCTTTCTTT
>.|TRBJ2-1|TRBD2|TRBV24-1
CATSDTGTSGRASFYNEQFF
TGTGCCACCAGTGATACCGGGACTAGCGGGAGGGCCTCTTTCTACAATGAGCAGTTCTTC
>few|TRBJ2-2|.|TRBV7-6
CASSLAPGGATGELFF
TGTGCCAGCAGCTTAGCGCCAGGAGGGGCAACCGGGGAGCTGTTTTTT
>.|TRBJ2-1|.|TRBV7-2
CASSLPWLGSNEQFF
TGTGCCAGCAGCCTACCCTGGCTGGGGTCGAATGAGCAGTTCTTC
>.|TRBJ1-2|.|TRBV5-1
CASSFLSDNYGYTF
TGCGCCAGCAGCTTTCTCAGTGATAACTATGGCTACACCTTC
>.|TRBJ1-1|.|TRBV30
CAWSPTGLEAFF
TGTGCCTGGAGCCCGACAGGTCTTGAAGCTTTCTTT
>.|TRBJ2-3|.|TRBV5-1
CASSLGAGGDTQYF
TGCGCCAGCAGCTTGGGGGCCGGAGGAGATACGCAGTATTTT
>many|TRBJ1-1|TRBD1|TRBV4-3
CASSLVTGTGSSEAFF
TGCGCCAGCAGCCTTGTTACCGGGACAGGGAGTTCTGAAGCTTTCTTT
>.|TRBJ1-6|.|TRBV18
CASSPPQVGNSPLHF
TGTGCCAGCTCACCACCTCAGGTAGGAAATTCACCCCTCCACTTT
>.|TRBJ1-5|.|TRBV6-6
CASSLGGAQPQHF
TGTGCCAGCAGTTTAGGTGGGGCTCAGCCCCAGCATTTT
>few|TRBJ2-7|.|TRBV7-3
CASSPEGLGEQYF
TGTGCCAGCAGCCCCGAGGGCCTGGGCGAGCAGTACTTC
>.|TRBJ1-2|.|TRBV5-6
CASSLVGLTDGYTF
TGTGCCAGCAGCTTGGTCGGTCTAACTGATGGCTACACCTTC
>once|TRBJ1-1|.|TRBV9
CASSVGGLGTEAFF
TGTGCCAGCAGCGTAGGCGGTTTGGGCACTGAAGCTTTCTTT
>.|TRBJ2-5|TRBD2|TRBV6-5
CASSYRAGIETQYF
TGTGCCAGCAGTTACCGAGCGGGGATTGAGACCCAGTACTTC
>.|TRBJ1-1|.|TRBV27
CASSSYLGMNTEAFF
TGTGCCAGCAGCTCCTACTTAGGCATGAACACTGAAGCTTTCTTT
>.|TRBJ1-1|TRBD1|TRBV10-3
CAIRQDRPLNTEAFF
TGTGCCATCAGGCAGGACAGGCCCTTGAACACTGAAGCTTTCTTT